The 8 T cell receptor beta chains reported below all come from one sample, sequenced in a study of blood T cell repertoires in COVID-19. The assay was immunoSEQ multiplex PCR, and TCRdb's table has in-frame clones only and misses some. The table lists about 280,000 clones, around 91% of them singletons, with around 1.7% in the top ten. Source material: PBMCs or T cells enriched from blood (not recorded which). All receptors come from a woman aged 18 to 35 with acute COVID-19.

The V gene is TRBV5-1, the J gene TRBJ2-7; possible D gene TRBD1, 5 bases. Germline V gene data show CDR1 as SGHRS and CDR2 as YFSETQ. The CDR3 is 13 amino acids. Deletions cut 4 bases from V and 2 bases from J, with 10 bases between. The DNA for the CDR3 is TGCGCCAGCAGCGGAAAGGGGACCTACGAGCAGTACTTC. Translating it yields CASSGKGTYEQYF.

CDR3 nucleotides: TGTGCCAGCAGCCAAGACATACAGGGGCTTCGGCAAGAGACCCAGTACTTC. Protein: CASSQDIQGLRQETQYF. V gene TRBV3-1 (or the pseudogene TRBV3-2) combines with J gene TRBJ2-5; TRBD1 matches at 7 bases. Germline loops: CDR1 LGHDT, CDR2 YNNKEL (reference sequence). CDR3 length: 17 amino acids. Germline trimming cut 0 bases from V and 2 bases from J; bases unmatched to any gene: 9.

The CDR3 region is CASSSQRQNSPLHF. The CDR3 DNA is TGTGCCAGCAGCTCTCAGCGGCAGAATTCACCCCTCCACTTT. J is TRBJ1-6 and V is TRBV7-9; D not resolved. This CDR3 has 14 amino acids. The V end was cut by 4 bases, the J end by 7 bases, with 11 bases between. Per the germline V gene, CDR1 is SEHNR and CDR2 is FQNEAQ (reference sequence).

The V gene is TRBV27, the J gene TRBJ2-1, with D perhaps TRBD1 (5 bases). Germline CDR1 and CDR2: MNHEY and SMNVEV (reference sequence). Trimming pared 5 bases from V and 9 bases from J, leaving 11 bases between. CDR3 size: 12 residues. In nucleotides, the CDR3 is TGTGCCAGCAGTCCGGACATGTTTGAGCAGTTCTTC. It codes for CASSPDMFEQFF.

V and J are TRBV7-2 and TRBJ1-6; 7 bases map to TRBD1. Germline V lookup: CDR1 SGHTA, CDR2 FQGNSA. The CDR3 runs 15 residues. V lost 1 base, J lost 7 bases, and 4 bases stayed unmatched. CDR3 region: CASSLGGQTNSPLHF. The CDR3 coding sequence is TGTGCCAGCAGCTTAGGGGGACAGACAAATTCACCCCTCCACTTT.

The chain has TRBV7-9 and TRBJ1-2, with D tentatively TRBD1 (5 bases). The CDR3 sequence is 14 residues long. CDR1 SEHNR and CDR2 FQNEAQ come from the germline V gene (reference sequence). With 7 bases removed from V and 5 bases from J, the gap between germline ends came to 17 bases. The CDR3 nucleotides read TGTGCCAGCAAGCCGGGTGACAGAAGTTATGGCTACACCTTC. Protein: CASKPGDRSYGYTF.

V gene TRBV2 combines with J gene TRBJ2-5, with D tentatively TRBD1 (7 bases). The CDR3 extends over 13 amino acids. The V gene's germline CDR1 is SNHLY and CDR2 FYNNEI. V gave up 4 bases and J gave up 6 bases, with 12 bases separating them. Written as DNA, the CDR3 is TGTGCCAGCAGTGGACAGGGAGGACAGACCCAGTACTTC. Protein sequence: CASSGQGGQTQYF.

This sequence joins TRBV11-2 and TRBJ2-1; D uncertain. The ends were cut back, 1 base at V and 3 bases at J, with 19 bases in the middle. Germline V gene data show CDR1 as SGHAT and CDR2 as FQNNGV. The CDR3 covers 18 residues. The CDR3 sequence is CASSLVGGESRYYNEQFF. Written as DNA, the CDR3 is TGTGCCAGCAGCTTAGTTGGCGGCGAGTCCCGCTACTACAATGAGCAGTTCTTC.